Given below is one T cell receptor (beta chain) in context. These data are taken from a study of shared T cell receptors in the human thymus. Sequencing used immunoSEQ multiplex PCR; TCRdb keeps in-frame clones, though not all of them. Seen here are more than 550,000 clones, around 87% observed once, and the top ten hold 0.009% to 0.0095%. The data also belong to a second study, concerning human thymus T cells. As reported in that work: Resections that were taken during corrective heart surgery supplied the thymus tissue.

This sequence originates from a boy under two years old with a congenital heart defect. Sequenced: thymocytes.

CDR3 residues: CSVEVRPVGTGGARPTYEQYF. CDR3 DNA: TGCAGCGTTGAAGTTAGGCCGGTAGGGACAGGGGGGGCTAGACCAACCTACGAGCAGTACTTC. The rearrangement links TRBV29-1 to TRBJ2-7; 11 bases align to TRBD1. The CDR3 totals 21 residues. The trim removed 1 base at V and 2 bases at J, leaving 22 bases unmatched. CDR1 SQVTM and CDR2 ANQGSEA come from the germline V gene.